The T cell receptor (beta chain) under discussion was sequenced for a study of OX40 agonist ivuxolimab in advanced cancers. As for the study in general: Head and neck, renal cell, melanoma or hepatocellular carcinoma were the cancers that dose-escalation patients had.

The CDR3 totals 13 residues. Unmatched junction bases numbered 1, after V lost 8 bases and J lost 0 bases. The germline gives CDR1 MGHDK, CDR2 SYGVNS. Measured with immunoSEQ multiplex PCR; TCRdb has only the in-frame clones, and not every one. Of roughly 60,000 clones listed, roughly 81% are singletons. Source: CD4+ or CD8+ T cells sorted from blood, taken in a trial of the OX40 agonist ivuxolimab. The source of this sequence is an adult with an advanced solid tumor such as melanoma, head and neck, liver or kidney cancer. The chain joins TRBV25-1 to TRBJ2-4; the match to TRBD1 covers 7 bases. Written as DNA, the CDR3 is TGTGCCAGCGGGACAGTAGCCAAAAACATTCAGTACTTC. It codes for CASGTVAKNIQYF.